The 13 T cell receptor beta chains listed next were all sequenced from one sample in a study of blood T cell repertoires in COVID-19. TCRdb's copy holds only in-frame clones and misses some; the assay was immunoSEQ multiplex PCR. The sample lists about 190,000 clones, approximately 73% occurring once. The sample was PBMCs or T cells enriched from blood (not recorded which). The receptor set was obtained from a woman aged 50 to 60 with acute COVID-19.

The chain combines TRBV9 with TRBJ2-2; TRBD1 matches at 9 bases. With V trimmed by 4 bases and J by 7 bases, 11 bases remained unmatched. Germline V gene sequence: CDR1 SGDLS, CDR2 YYNGEE. There are 16 residues in the CDR3. The CDR3 reads CASSPGPGQGFGELFF. CDR3 DNA sequence: TGTGCCAGCAGCCCAGGGCCGGGACAGGGCTTCGGGGAGCTGTTTTTT.

The chain is built from TRBV5-4 and TRBJ2-1; 11 bases line up with TRBD2. The CDR3 is 16 residues long. Looked up from germline, CDR1 is SGHNT and CDR2 is YYREEE (reference sequence). V shed 2 bases and J 9 bases; nucleotides not matched to a gene: 10. The CDR3 nucleotides are TGTGCCAGCAGCTTTGGGATTAGCGGGGGGGCATCTGAGCAGTTCTTC. This gives the protein CASSFGISGGASEQFF.

The chain has TRBV27 and TRBJ1-4; D might be TRBD1 (6 bases). Trimming stripped 6 bases from V and 5 bases from J, with 13 bases between. This CDR3 is 14 amino acids long. Germline CDR1 reads MNHEY; CDR2 reads SMNVEV (reference sequence). CDR3 DNA: TGTGCCAGCAGATTACAGGGTCCGAATGAAAAACTGTTTTTT. This translates into CASRLQGPNEKLFF.

This chain links TRBV5-1 with TRBJ1-6; the match to TRBD1 covers 7 bases. J gave up 7 bases and V 0 bases, and 1 base lay outside the gene matches. Germline-derived CDR1 and CDR2 are SGHRS and YFSETQ. There are 14 residues in the CDR3. DNA for the CDR3: TGCGCCAGCAGCTTGGTGGGACAGAATTCACCCCTCCACTTT. Translated: CASSLVGQNSPLHF.

This rearrangement joins TRBV6-5 to TRBJ1-2; D unclear. This CDR3 has 15 amino acids. The V gene lost 0 bases and the J gene lost 1 base, with 9 bases spanning the gap. The V gene's germline CDR1 is MNHEY and CDR2 SVGAGI. The CDR3 spells CASSYSFNGNYGYTF. The CDR3 region has the DNA TGTGCCAGCAGTTACTCGTTCAACGGTAACTATGGCTACACCTTC.

This clone was found a few times. This chain joins TRBV7-8 and TRBJ1-5; D remains unclear. From germline, CDR1 is SGHVS and CDR2 FQNEAQ. The V end lost 5 bases, the J end lost 4 bases, and 15 bases lay between the germline ends. The CDR3 length is 15 residues. CDR3 in amino acids: CASSPLPAGNQPQHF. The CDR3 DNA follows: TGTGCCAGCAGCCCCCTCCCTGCCGGGAATCAGCCCCAGCATTTT.

This rearrangement joins TRBV28 to TRBJ2-1, with D unclear. Trimming stripped 2 bases from V and 7 bases from J, with 6 bases between. This CDR3 has 12 amino acids. Looked up from germline, CDR1 is MDHEN and CDR2 is SYDVKM. The CDR3 nucleotides read TGTGCCAGCAGTTTACTAGAAAATGAGCAGTTCTTC. This translates into CASSLLENEQFF.

The chain employs TRBV11-3 and TRBJ2-2; TRBD1 is a possible D gene (7 bases). There are 16 residues in the CDR3. Per the germline V gene, CDR1 is SGHNT and CDR2 is YENEEA. The V end was cut by 5 bases, the J end by 0 bases, with 13 bases between. The CDR3 loop is CASSQGGLTNTGELFF. The CDR3, as DNA: TGTGCCAGCAGCCAGGGGGGATTAACGAACACCGGGGAGCTGTTTTTT.

The CDR3 coding sequence is TGTGCCAGTAGTAGCGGGGGGGCCCCCCAAGAGACCCAGTACTTC. Translation gives CASSSGGAPQETQYF. The rearrangement links TRBV19 to TRBJ2-5; 9 nucleotides match TRBD2. The V segment lost 4 bases and the J segment 1 base; nucleotides outside the gene matches: 4. From germline, CDR1 is LNHDA and CDR2 SQIVND (reference sequence). CDR3 length: 15 residues.

The chain has TRBV5-1 and TRBJ2-3; 7 nucleotides agree with TRBD1. The CDR3 runs 18 residues. Per the germline V gene, CDR1 is SGHRS and CDR2 is YFSETQ. The V segment lost 4 bases and the J segment 0 bases; nucleotides outside the gene matches: 14. This CDR3 is CASSLWVGGDTSTDTQYF. As DNA, the CDR3 is TGCGCCAGCAGCCTGTGGGTAGGGGGCGACACTAGCACAGATACGCAGTATTTT. Full variable domain (missing parts from reference TRBV5-1 and TRBJ2-3): KAGVTQTPRYLIKTRGQQVTLSCSPISGHRSVSWYQQTPGQGLQFLFEYFSETQRNKGNFPGRFSGRQFSNSRSEMNVSTLELGDSALYLCASSLWVGGDTSTDTQYFGPGTRLTVL.

The gene calls are TRBV6-4 and TRBJ1-1; the D gene is possibly TRBD1 (6 bases). The CDR3 length is 13 residues. CDR1 is MRHNA and CDR2 is SNTAGT in the germline V gene. The V and J ends lost 4 bases and 7 bases respectively, with 13 bases between them. This CDR3 reads CASSASDSFEAFF. CDR3 nucleotide sequence: TGTGCCAGCAGTGCCTCGGACAGTTTTGAAGCTTTCTTT.

The rearrangement links TRBV7-9 to TRBJ1-3; 7 bases map to TRBD1. The CDR3 runs 14 residues. Germline V gene sequence: CDR1 SEHNR, CDR2 FQNEAQ (reference sequence). The trim removed 6 bases at V and 4 bases at J, leaving 6 bases unmatched. CDR3 DNA sequence: TGTGCCAGCAGTCTAACAGGGGTGGGAAACACCATATATTTT. This gives the protein CASSLTGVGNTIYF.

The V and J genes are TRBV9 and TRBJ2-5; 8 bases match TRBD2. V was pared by 0 bases and J by 3 bases, with 4 bases of the junction left unmatched. Germline V gene lookup returns CDR1 SGDLS and CDR2 YYNGEE. This CDR3 is 15 amino acids long. CDR3 sequence: CASSVASSGEETQYF. The CDR3 nucleotides read TGTGCCAGCAGCGTAGCTAGTAGCGGGGAAGAGACCCAGTACTTC.